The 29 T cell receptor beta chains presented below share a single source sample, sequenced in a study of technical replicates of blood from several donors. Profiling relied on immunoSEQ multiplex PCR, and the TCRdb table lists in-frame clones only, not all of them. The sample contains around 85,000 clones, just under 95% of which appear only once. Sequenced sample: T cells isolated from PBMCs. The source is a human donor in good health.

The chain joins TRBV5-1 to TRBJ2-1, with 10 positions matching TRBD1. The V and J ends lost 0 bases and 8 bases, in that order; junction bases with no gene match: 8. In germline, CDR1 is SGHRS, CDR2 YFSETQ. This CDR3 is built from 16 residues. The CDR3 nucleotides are TGCGCCAGCAGCTTGGTTGGGACAGGGGTTCCCTATGAGCAGTTCTTC. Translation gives CASSLVGTGVPYEQFF.

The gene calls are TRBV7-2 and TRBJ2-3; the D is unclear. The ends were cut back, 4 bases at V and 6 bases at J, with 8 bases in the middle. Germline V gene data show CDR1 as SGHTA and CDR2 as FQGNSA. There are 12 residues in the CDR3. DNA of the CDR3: TGTGCCAGCAGCTCCTATCCGGATACGCAGTATTTT. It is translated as CASSSYPDTQYF.

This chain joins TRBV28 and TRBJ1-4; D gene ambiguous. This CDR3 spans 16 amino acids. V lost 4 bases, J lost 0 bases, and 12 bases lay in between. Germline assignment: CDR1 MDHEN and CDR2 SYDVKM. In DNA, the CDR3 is TGTGCCAGCAGTTCTTCAAGAGTTGCAACTAATGAAAAACTGTTTTTT. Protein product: CASSSSRVATNEKLFF. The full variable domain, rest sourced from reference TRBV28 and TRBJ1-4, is DVKVTQSSRYLVKRTGEKVFLECVQDMDHENMFWYRQDPGLGLRLIYFSYDVKMKEKGDIPEGYSVSREKKERFSLILESASTNQTSMYLCASSSSRVATNEKLFFGSGTQLSVL.

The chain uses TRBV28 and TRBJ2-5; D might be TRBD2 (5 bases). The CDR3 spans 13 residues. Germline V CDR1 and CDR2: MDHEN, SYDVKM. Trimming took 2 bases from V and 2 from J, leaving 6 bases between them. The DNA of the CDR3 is TGTGCCAGCAGTTTAGTAGCGCAAGAGACCCAGTACTTC. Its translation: CASSLVAQETQYF.

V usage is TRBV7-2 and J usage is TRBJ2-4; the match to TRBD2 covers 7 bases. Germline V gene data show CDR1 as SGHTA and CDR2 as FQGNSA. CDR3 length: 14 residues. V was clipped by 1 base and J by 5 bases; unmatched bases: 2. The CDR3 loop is CASSLEAGENIQYF. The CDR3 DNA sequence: TGTGCCAGCAGCTTAGAGGCGGGGGAAAACATTCAGTACTTC. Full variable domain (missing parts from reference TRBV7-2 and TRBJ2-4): GAGVSQSPSNKVTEKGKDVELRCDPISGHTALYWYRQSLGQGLEFLIYFQGNSAPDKSGLPSDRFSAERTGGSVSTLTIQRTQQEDSAVYLCASSLEAGENIQYFGAGTRLSVL.

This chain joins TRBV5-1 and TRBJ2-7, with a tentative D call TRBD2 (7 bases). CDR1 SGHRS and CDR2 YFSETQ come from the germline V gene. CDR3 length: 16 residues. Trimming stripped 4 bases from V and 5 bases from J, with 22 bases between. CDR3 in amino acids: CASSQSRGQGGHEQYF. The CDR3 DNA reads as TGCGCCAGCAGCCAGTCGCGGGGGCAGGGTGGCCACGAGCAGTACTTC.

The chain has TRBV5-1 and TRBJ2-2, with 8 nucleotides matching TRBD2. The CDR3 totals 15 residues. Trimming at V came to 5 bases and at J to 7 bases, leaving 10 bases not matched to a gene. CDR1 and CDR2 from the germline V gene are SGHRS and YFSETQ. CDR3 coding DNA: TGCGCCAGCAGTCCGGGACTAGTGACCCTCGGGGAGCTGTTTTTT. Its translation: CASSPGLVTLGELFF.

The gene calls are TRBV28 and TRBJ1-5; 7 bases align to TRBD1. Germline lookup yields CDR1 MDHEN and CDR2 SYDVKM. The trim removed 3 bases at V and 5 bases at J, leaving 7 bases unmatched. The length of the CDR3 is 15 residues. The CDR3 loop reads CASSFLTGLDQPQHF. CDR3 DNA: TGTGCCAGCAGTTTTTTGACAGGGCTGGATCAGCCCCAGCATTTT.

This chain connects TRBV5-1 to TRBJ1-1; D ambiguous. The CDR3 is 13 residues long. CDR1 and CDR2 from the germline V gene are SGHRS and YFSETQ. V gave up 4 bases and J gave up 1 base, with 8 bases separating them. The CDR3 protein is CASSLRQNTEAFF. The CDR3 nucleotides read TGCGCCAGCAGCCTCAGACAGAACACTGAAGCTTTCTTT.

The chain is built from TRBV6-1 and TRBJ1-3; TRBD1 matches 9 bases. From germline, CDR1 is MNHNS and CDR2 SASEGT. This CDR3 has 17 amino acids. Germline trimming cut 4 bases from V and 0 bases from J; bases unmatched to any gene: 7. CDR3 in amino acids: CASSAMGQGYSGNTIYF. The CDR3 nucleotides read TGTGCCAGCAGTGCTATGGGACAGGGATACTCTGGAAACACCATATATTTT.

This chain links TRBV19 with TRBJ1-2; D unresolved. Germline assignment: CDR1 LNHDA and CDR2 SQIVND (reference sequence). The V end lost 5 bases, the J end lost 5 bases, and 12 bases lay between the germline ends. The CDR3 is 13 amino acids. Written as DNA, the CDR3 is TGTGCCAGTAGTTTTACCGGGTCTTATGGCTACACCTTC. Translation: CASSFTGSYGYTF.

CDR3 DNA: TGCGCCAGCAACACCGGGACAGGGGAGCTATTCGATGGCTACACCTTC. Translation gives CASNTGTGELFDGYTF. The gene calls are TRBV10-2 and TRBJ1-2; TRBD1 matches at 10 bases. This CDR3 spans 16 amino acids. CDR1 is WSHSY, CDR2 SAAADI, per germline. The J segment lost 6 bases and the V segment lost 7 bases, leaving 14 bases of the junction unmatched.

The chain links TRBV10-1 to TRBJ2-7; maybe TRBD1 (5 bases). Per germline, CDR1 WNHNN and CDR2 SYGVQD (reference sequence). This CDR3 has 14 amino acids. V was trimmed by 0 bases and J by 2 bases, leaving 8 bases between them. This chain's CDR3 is CASSESDTPYEQYF. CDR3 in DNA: TGCGCCAGCAGTGAGTCGGACACCCCCTACGAGCAGTACTTC.

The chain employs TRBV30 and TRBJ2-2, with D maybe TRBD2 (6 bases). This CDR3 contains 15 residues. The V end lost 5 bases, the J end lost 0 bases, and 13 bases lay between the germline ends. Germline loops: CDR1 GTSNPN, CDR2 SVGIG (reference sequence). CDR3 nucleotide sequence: TGTGCCTGGTCCGGGACTCAGGCGAACACCGGGGAGCTGTTTTTT. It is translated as CAWSGTQANTGELFF.

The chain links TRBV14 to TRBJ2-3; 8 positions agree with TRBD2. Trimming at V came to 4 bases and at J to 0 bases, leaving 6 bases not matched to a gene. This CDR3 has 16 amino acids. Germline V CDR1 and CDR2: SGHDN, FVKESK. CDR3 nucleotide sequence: TGTGCCAGCAGCCTCTATAGCGGGACTAGCACAGATACGCAGTATTTT. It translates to CASSLYSGTSTDTQYF.

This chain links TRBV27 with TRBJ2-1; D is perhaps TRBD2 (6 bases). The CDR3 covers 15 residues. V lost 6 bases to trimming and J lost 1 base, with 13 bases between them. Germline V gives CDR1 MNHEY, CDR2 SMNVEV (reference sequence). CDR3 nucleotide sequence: TGTGCCAGCAGCCTTACGGGGGAATCCTACAATGAGCAGTTCTTC. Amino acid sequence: CASSLTGESYNEQFF.

CDR3: CASSLSGGGMNTEAFF. CDR3 nucleotide sequence: TGCGCCAGCAGCTTGTCGGGGGGCGGCATGAACACTGAAGCTTTCTTT. The J gene is TRBJ1-1, the V gene TRBV5-1; TRBD1 is a possible D gene (6 bases). The CDR3 consists of 16 residues. With 1 base removed from V and 0 bases from J, the gap between germline ends came to 13 bases. CDR1 is SGHRS, CDR2 YFSETQ, per germline.

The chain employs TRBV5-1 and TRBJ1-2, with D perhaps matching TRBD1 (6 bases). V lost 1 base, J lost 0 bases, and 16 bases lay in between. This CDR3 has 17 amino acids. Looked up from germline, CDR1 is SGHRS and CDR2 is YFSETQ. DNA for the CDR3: TGCGCCAGCAGCTTGTCCCCCCTGGGACAAGCTAACTATGGCTACACCTTC. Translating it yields CASSLSPLGQANYGYTF.

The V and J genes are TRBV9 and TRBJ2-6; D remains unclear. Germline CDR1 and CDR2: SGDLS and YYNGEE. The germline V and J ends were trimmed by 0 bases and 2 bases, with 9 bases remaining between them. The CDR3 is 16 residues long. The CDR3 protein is CASSVENSPGANVLTF. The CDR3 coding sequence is TGTGCCAGCAGCGTAGAAAATAGCCCTGGGGCCAACGTCCTGACTTTC.

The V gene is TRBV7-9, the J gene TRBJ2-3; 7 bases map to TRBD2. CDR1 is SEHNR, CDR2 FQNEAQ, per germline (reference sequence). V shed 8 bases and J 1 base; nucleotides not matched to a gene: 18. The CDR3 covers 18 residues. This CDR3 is CASVGGGALPYGTDTQYF. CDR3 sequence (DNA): TGTGCCAGCGTTGGCGGGGGAGCCCTGCCTTATGGCACAGATACGCAGTATTTT.

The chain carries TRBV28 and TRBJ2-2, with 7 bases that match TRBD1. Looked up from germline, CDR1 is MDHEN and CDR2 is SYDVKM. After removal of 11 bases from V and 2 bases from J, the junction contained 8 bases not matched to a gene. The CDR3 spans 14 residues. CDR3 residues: CAGTGTANTGELFF. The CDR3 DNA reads TGTGCCGGAACCGGGACAGCCAACACCGGGGAGCTGTTTTTT.

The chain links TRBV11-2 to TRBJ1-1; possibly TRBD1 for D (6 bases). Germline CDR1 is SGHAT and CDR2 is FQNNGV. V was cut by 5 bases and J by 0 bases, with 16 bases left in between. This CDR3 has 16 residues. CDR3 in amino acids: CASSKLNRAMNTEAFF. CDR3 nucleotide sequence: TGTGCCAGCAGCAAATTAAACAGGGCCATGAACACTGAAGCTTTCTTT.

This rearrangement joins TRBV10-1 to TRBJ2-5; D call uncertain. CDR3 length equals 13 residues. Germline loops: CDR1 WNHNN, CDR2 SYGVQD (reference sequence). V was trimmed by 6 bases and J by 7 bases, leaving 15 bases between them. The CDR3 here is CASSPNQVGTQYF. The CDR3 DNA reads TGCGCCAGCAGCCCGAATCAGGTTGGGACCCAGTACTTC.

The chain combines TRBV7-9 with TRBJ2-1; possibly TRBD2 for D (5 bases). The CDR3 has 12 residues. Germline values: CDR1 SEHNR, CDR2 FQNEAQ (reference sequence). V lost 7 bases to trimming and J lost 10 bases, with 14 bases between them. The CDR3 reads CASTLSGLEQFF. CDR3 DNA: TGTGCCAGCACCTTGAGCGGATTGGAGCAGTTCTTC.

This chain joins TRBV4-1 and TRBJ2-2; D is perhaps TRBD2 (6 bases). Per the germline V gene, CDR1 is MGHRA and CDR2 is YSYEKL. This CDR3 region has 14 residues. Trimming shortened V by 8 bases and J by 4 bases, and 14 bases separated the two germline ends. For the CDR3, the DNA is TGCGCCAGCGGCAAGTCCGGGGGCACCGGGGAGCTGTTTTTT. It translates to CASGKSGGTGELFF.

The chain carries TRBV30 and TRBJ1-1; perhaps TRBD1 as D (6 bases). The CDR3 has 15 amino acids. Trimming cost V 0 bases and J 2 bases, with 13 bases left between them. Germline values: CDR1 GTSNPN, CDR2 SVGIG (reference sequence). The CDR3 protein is CAWSVFSGGNTEAFF. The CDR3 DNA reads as TGTGCCTGGAGTGTGTTCTCTGGGGGCAACACTGAAGCTTTCTTT. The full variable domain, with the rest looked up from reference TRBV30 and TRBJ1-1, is SQTIHQWPATLVQPVGSPLSLECTVEGTSNPNLYWYRQAAGRGLQLLFYSVGIGQISSEVPQNLSASRPQDRQFILSSKKLLLSDSGFYLCAWSVFSGGNTEAFFGQGTRLTVV.

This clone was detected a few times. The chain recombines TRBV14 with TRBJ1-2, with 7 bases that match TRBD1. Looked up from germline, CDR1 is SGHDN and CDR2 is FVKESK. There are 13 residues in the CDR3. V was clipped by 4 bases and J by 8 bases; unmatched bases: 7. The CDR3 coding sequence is TGTGCCAGCAGCCCACAAGACAGGGCAGGCTACACCTTC. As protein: CASSPQDRAGYTF.

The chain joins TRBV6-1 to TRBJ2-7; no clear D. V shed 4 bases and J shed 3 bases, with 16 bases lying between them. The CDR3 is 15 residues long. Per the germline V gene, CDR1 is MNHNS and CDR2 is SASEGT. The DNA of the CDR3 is TGTGCCAGCAGTGGTTTATTTATCAGTCTCTACGAGCAGTACTTC. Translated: CASSGLFISLYEQYF.

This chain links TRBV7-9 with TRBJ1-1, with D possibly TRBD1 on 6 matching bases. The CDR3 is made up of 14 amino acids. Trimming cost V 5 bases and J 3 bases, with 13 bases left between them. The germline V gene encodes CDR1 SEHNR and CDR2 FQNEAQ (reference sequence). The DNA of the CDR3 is TGTGCCAGCAGCCCCCAGGGGAGGGACACTGAAGCTTTCTTT. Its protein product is CASSPQGRDTEAFF.